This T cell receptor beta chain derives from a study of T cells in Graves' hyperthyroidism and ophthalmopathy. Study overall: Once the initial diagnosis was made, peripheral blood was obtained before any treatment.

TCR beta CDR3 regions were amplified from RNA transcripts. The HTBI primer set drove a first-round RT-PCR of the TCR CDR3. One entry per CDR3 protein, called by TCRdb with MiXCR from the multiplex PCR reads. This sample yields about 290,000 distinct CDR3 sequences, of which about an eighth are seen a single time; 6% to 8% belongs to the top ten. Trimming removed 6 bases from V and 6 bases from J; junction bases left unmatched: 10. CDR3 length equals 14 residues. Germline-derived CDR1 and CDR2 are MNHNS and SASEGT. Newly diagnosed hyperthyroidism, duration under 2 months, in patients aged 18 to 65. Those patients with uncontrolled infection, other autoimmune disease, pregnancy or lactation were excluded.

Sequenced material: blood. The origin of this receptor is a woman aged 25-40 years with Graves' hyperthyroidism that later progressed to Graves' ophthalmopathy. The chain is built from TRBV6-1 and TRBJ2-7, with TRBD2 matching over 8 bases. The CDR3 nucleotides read TGTGCCAGCAGCCGCCTAGCGGGTCGTGCCGAGCAGTACTTC. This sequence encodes CASSRLAGRAEQYF.